Listed below are T cell receptor beta chains from one sample, sequenced in a study of post-analysis software for immune sequencing data. TCRdb re-called the PCR reads through MiXCR, storing one row per CDR3 protein. The table has 750,000 to 900,000 distinct CDR3 sequences, about 43% seen once; the top ten hold over 4.5%. The sequencing input was blood. The receptors here all came from a girl under 18 with multiple sclerosis. Each CDR3 is given with its conserved first and last residue. A D gene is named only where the DNA matches it firmly. Clone size is not always given. Where it is, it says once, few, many or a class for expanded clones.

v_call: TRBV10-3; clone_size: few; j_call: TRBJ2-7; d_call: TRBD1; cdr3_nt: TGTGCCATCAGTGCGGGACAGGCAAAAGCCTACGAGCAGTACTTC; cdr3_aa: CAISAGQAKAYEQYF
v_call: TRBV6-1; clone_size: NA; j_call: TRBJ2-7; d_call: TRBD1; cdr3_nt: TGTGCCAGCAGTGAAGAACCCCAGGGGGTCTCCTACGAGCAGTACTTC; cdr3_aa: CASSEEPQGVSYEQYF
v_call: TRBV20-1; clone_size: few; j_call: TRBJ1-2; d_call: NA; cdr3_nt: TGCAGTGCTAGAGATGCAGAGACCTATGGCTACACCTTC; cdr3_aa: CSARDAETYGYTF
v_call: TRBV29-1; clone_size: NA; j_call: TRBJ2-5; d_call: NA; cdr3_nt: TGCAGCGCCGGAAGGGACAACGTCAATGAGCAGTACTTC; cdr3_aa: CSAGRDNVNEQYF
v_call: TRBV20-1; clone_size: once; j_call: TRBJ2-7; d_call: TRBD2; cdr3_nt: TGCAGTGCTAGAGATACCAGCGGGAGGGCCTGGGCAGACGAGCAGTACTTC; cdr3_aa: CSARDTSGRAWADEQYF
v_call: TRBV20-1; clone_size: few; j_call: TRBJ1-1; d_call: NA; cdr3_nt: TGCAGTGCTAGCGCACCTGGGGGTCACACTGAAGCTTTCTTT; cdr3_aa: CSASAPGGHTEAFF
v_call: TRBV20-1; clone_size: NA; j_call: TRBJ1-2; d_call: NA; cdr3_nt: TGCAGTGCTTCAGGGTTGGGCTATGGCTACACCTTC; cdr3_aa: CSASGLGYGYTF
v_call: TRBV15; clone_size: few; j_call: TRBJ2-1; d_call: NA; cdr3_nt: TGTGCCACCAGCCCGGGACAGTGGAGCGGGAGTGGGTACAATGAGCAGTTCTTC; cdr3_aa: CATSPGQWSGSGYNEQFF
v_call: TRBV7-9; clone_size: NA; j_call: TRBJ1-6; d_call: TRBD1; cdr3_nt: TGTGCCAGCAGCCCCCTCCGTCAGACAGGGATATCACCCCTCCACTTT; cdr3_aa: CASSPLRQTGISPLHF
v_call: TRBV12-3/TRBV12-4; clone_size: NA; j_call: TRBJ2-7; d_call: NA; cdr3_nt: TGTGCCAGCAGTGGGATTACGGCCGGGACTGGCTCCGAGCAGTACTTC; cdr3_aa: CASSGITAGTGSEQYF
v_call: TRBV6-2/TRBV6-3; clone_size: few; j_call: TRBJ2-1; d_call: TRBD2; cdr3_nt: TGTGCCAGCAGTTACTCTACCCTAGCGGAGAAGAACAATGAGCAGTTCTTC; cdr3_aa: CASSYSTLAEKNNEQFF
v_call: TRBV10-3; clone_size: NA; j_call: TRBJ2-1; d_call: NA; cdr3_nt: TGTGCCATCAGAGCGAAGGAGGGGACCCACAATGAGCAGTTCTTC; cdr3_aa: CAIRAKEGTHNEQFF
v_call: TRBV20-1; clone_size: few; j_call: TRBJ2-3; d_call: TRBD2; cdr3_nt: TGCAGTGCCCAGCTAGCGGGAGCTAGATCAGATACGCAGTATTTT; cdr3_aa: CSAQLAGARSDTQYF
v_call: TRBV29-1; clone_size: NA; j_call: TRBJ2-2; d_call: NA; cdr3_nt: TGCAGCGTGGTCGTCGGGAGTATCGGCACCGGGGAGCTGTTTTTT; cdr3_aa: CSVVVGSIGTGELFF
v_call: TRBV6-5; clone_size: NA; j_call: TRBJ1-1; d_call: NA; cdr3_nt: TGTGCCAGCAGGAAAGATGGAGGTACTGAAGCTTTCTTT; cdr3_aa: CASRKDGGTEAFF
v_call: TRBV10-3; clone_size: few; j_call: TRBJ2-4; d_call: TRBD2; cdr3_nt: TGTGCCATCAGTGACCCTAGCGGGAGTTCTTACGGGCAGTACTTC; cdr3_aa: CAISDPSGSSYGQYF
v_call: TRBV10-3; clone_size: NA; j_call: TRBJ2-7; d_call: NA; cdr3_nt: TGTGCCATCAGTGAGTCGATGGCAGGCGTCCTAAACGAGCAGTACTTC; cdr3_aa: CAISESMAGVLNEQYF
v_call: TRBV15; clone_size: NA; j_call: TRBJ2-5; d_call: NA; cdr3_nt: TGTGCCACCAGCAGAGCTGGAGGGCAAGAGACCCAGTACTTC; cdr3_aa: CATSRAGGQETQYF
v_call: TRBV28; clone_size: NA; j_call: TRBJ2-3; d_call: NA; cdr3_nt: TGTGCCAGCAGTTCCTACGACAGGTCGAGCACAGATACGCAGTATTTT; cdr3_aa: CASSSYDRSSTDTQYF
v_call: TRBV27; clone_size: few; j_call: TRBJ1-2; d_call: TRBD1; cdr3_nt: TGTGCCAGCAGCTCCCGGGACAGCTACTATGGCTACACCTTC; cdr3_aa: CASSSRDSYYGYTF
v_call: TRBV29-1; clone_size: NA; j_call: TRBJ2-7; d_call: TRBD2; cdr3_nt: TGCAGCGTTGTCGACGCCGGGACCAGCGGGGGCGAGCAGTACTTC; cdr3_aa: CSVVDAGTSGGEQYF
v_call: TRBV12-3/TRBV12-4; clone_size: NA; j_call: TRBJ2-3; d_call: TRBD1; cdr3_nt: TGTGCCAGCAGTACCCGACAGGGTAATACGCAGTATTTT; cdr3_aa: CASSTRQGNTQYF
v_call: TRBV12-3/TRBV12-4; clone_size: few; j_call: TRBJ2-1; d_call: TRBD1; cdr3_nt: TGTGCCAGCAGTTTCGGGACAGGAAATGAGCAGTTCTTC; cdr3_aa: CASSFGTGNEQFF
v_call: TRBV20-1; clone_size: NA; j_call: TRBJ2-7; d_call: NA; cdr3_nt: TGCAGTGCTAGACTACCGGGACGACCCTCCTACGAGCAGTACTTC; cdr3_aa: CSARLPGRPSYEQYF
v_call: TRBV29-1; clone_size: NA; j_call: TRBJ1-1; d_call: TRBD1; cdr3_nt: TGCAGCGTTGAAGTTACCGGGACAGGGAGCACTGAAGCTTTCTTT; cdr3_aa: CSVEVTGTGSTEAFF
v_call: TRBV7-2; clone_size: NA; j_call: TRBJ2-7; d_call: NA; cdr3_nt: TGTGCCAGCAGCTTAGAGGGGACAACTCCCTACGAGCAGTACTTC; cdr3_aa: CASSLEGTTPYEQYF
v_call: TRBV25-1; clone_size: NA; j_call: TRBJ2-1; d_call: TRBD2; cdr3_nt: TGTGCCAGCAGGGGACCCGGGGGGGCGGGAGATGGTGTTGAGCAGTTCTTC; cdr3_aa: CASRGPGGAGDGVEQFF
v_call: TRBV6-5; clone_size: few; j_call: TRBJ1-6; d_call: TRBD1; cdr3_nt: TGTGCCAGCAGTAGCGGACAGGCCCATTCACCCCTCCACTTT; cdr3_aa: CASSSGQAHSPLHF
v_call: TRBV7-2; clone_size: NA; j_call: TRBJ1-2; d_call: NA; cdr3_nt: TGTGCCAGCAGCTCCCCGGGGTGGGGGAACTATGGCTACACCTTC; cdr3_aa: CASSSPGWGNYGYTF
v_call: TRBV6-2/TRBV6-3; clone_size: NA; j_call: TRBJ2-5; d_call: TRBD2; cdr3_nt: TGTGCCAGCAGACCAAATGGGGAGGGCCGGGAGACCCAGTACTTC; cdr3_aa: CASRPNGEGRETQYF
v_call: TRBV20-1; clone_size: few; j_call: TRBJ1-2; d_call: TRBD1; cdr3_nt: TGCAGTGCTACAGGGGGCGGTAACTATGGCTACACCTTC; cdr3_aa: CSATGGGNYGYTF
v_call: TRBV24-1; clone_size: NA; j_call: TRBJ2-3; d_call: TRBD2; cdr3_nt: TGTGCCACCAGTGGGTGGACTAGCGGGTCTCCAGGCCCCACAGATACGCAGTATTTT; cdr3_aa: CATSGWTSGSPGPTDTQYF
v_call: TRBV20-1; clone_size: NA; j_call: TRBJ2-7; d_call: TRBD2; cdr3_nt: TGCAGTGCCCCCAGCGCGGGAGGTACCCACGAGCAGTACTTC; cdr3_aa: CSAPSAGGTHEQYF
v_call: TRBV29-1; clone_size: once; j_call: TRBJ2-1; d_call: NA; cdr3_nt: TGCAGCGCTTTAGCGCGAAAGGGCCACAATGAGCAGTTCTTC; cdr3_aa: CSALARKGHNEQFF
v_call: TRBV4-1; clone_size: few; j_call: TRBJ2-7; d_call: NA; cdr3_nt: TGCGCCAGCAGCCAAGACAGGGGTCGCAGGTACGAGCAGTACTTC; cdr3_aa: CASSQDRGRRYEQYF
v_call: TRBV27; clone_size: NA; j_call: TRBJ1-2; d_call: NA; cdr3_nt: TGTGCCAGCAGTTTATCAAGGCGGGGACGCGGCTACACCTTC; cdr3_aa: CASSLSRRGRGYTF